This T cell receptor beta chain was profiled in a study of blood T cell repertoires in COVID-19. Overall study: COVID-19 samples, acute and convalescent, were from the United States, Italy and Spain. Nucleic acid was either cDNA or gDNA, and it came from T cells, B-cell-depleted T cells, or PBMCs.

Germline trimming cut 4 bases from V and 3 bases from J; bases unmatched to any gene: 14. The CDR3 is 18 residues long. The germline V gene encodes CDR1 SGHVS and CDR2 FNYEAQ. How the authors handled the data: Estimation of nucleated cell counts was performed using reference gene primer amplification. Measured with immunoSEQ multiplex PCR; TCRdb has only the in-frame clones, and not every one. V and J calls plus clone size are reproduced from that table; the DNA served to infer D and trimming. The sample holds around 320,000 clones, about nine tenths seen once. The chain couples TRBV7-6 to TRBJ2-5; TRBD1 matches 10 bases. The source is a man aged 18 to 29 with active or convalescent COVID-19. Input material: peripheral blood. The CDR3 DNA is TGTGCCAGCAGCTCTCCCTTCAGGACAGGGGGAGTTGAAGAGACCCAGTACTTC. Its protein is CASSSPFRTGGVEETQYF.